This T cell receptor (beta chain) was identified in a study of blood T cell repertoires in COVID-19 (dated by TCRdb to the early 2020s). In terms of the full investigation: The collaborator samples originated in the United States, Italy and Spain and spanned the acute and convalescent phases of COVID-19. HLA class I and class II types, where available, came from metadata supplied by the sample provider rather than from assay-based typing. The dataset comprised deeply sampled blood TCRbeta repertoires from subjects exposed to, actively infected with, or recovered from COVID-19. The samples were drawn from the first 160 participants of the ongoing ImmuneRACE study and from over 950 subjects provided by 6 global collaborators. A freely available public database, intended as a resource for researchers studying the immune response to SARS-CoV-2, is where the repertoires were released. The prospective study material was composed of cDNA or gDNA derived from T cells, B-cell-depleted T cells, or PBMCs. A de-identified subject ID, COVID-19 status, age in years and sex were almost always included in the sample metadata. Results and caveats for the whole study, not just this receptor: The amount of clinical and demographic metadata varied by source and participant and was provided uncurated.

Participants in the prospective study were enrolled through a virtual design, were aged 18 to 89 years, and lived in roughly 24 United States geographic areas. In the prospective study, cohorts were assigned on the basis of participant-reported clinical history obtained from a screening survey and a study questionnaire. Recovered participants in ImmuneRACE Cohort 3 were defined by two consecutive negative NP/OP PCR tests, clearance by a healthcare professional, or resolution of symptoms. In the prospective study, whole blood, serum and a nasopharyngeal or oropharyngeal swab were collected from each participant by mobile phlebotomists. Prospective study participants could optionally give additional blood draws and questionnaires over an approximately 2-month period. Blood samples from the prospective study were shipped frozen or at room temperature prior to DNA extraction. Details on this clone: The antigen it recognizes is unknown. The record has no base qualities; no much larger clone is one base away.

Per the germline V gene, SNHLY is the CDR1 and FYNNEI is the CDR2. The CDR3 contains 15 residues, cysteine and phenylalanine counted. Only the CDR3 part of the read is kept: 45 bases, read in frame from the first base. V loses 2 bases at its end and J loses 6 bases; junction bases beyond the gene matches: 10. The immunoSEQ Assay, a bias-controlled multiplex PCR, was used to amplify TCRbeta CDR3 regions from genomic DNA. In the authors' own workflow: The number of nucleated cells in each sample was estimated from the amplification of reference gene primers within the assay. To quantify the absolute abundance of each unique TCRbeta CDR3 rearrangement, sequence reads were collapsed and filtered. For each sample, productive Simpson clonality was calculated as the square root of Simpson's diversity index across productive rearrangements. TCRdb provides this immuneACCESS table in a form limited to in-frame rearrangements. Some clones are lacking; in checked studies, under half of them reflect an unresolved V gene, and why the rest are absent is not known. V and J calls and clone size are those listed in that table; D and trimming were worked out from the DNA. The sample contains a few hundred thousand clones, approximately 83% of them found a single time. 2.2% of the sample rests with the top ten.

The receptor was isolated from a man aged 25 to 40 who had recovered from COVID-19. Sequencing was carried out using PBMCs or T cells enriched from blood (not recorded which). The rearrangement combines TRBV2 with TRBJ2-7, and 7 junctional nucleotides match TRBD1. In nucleotide form, the sequence is TGTGCCAGCAGTGAACTCGTGACAGGGTTTGGCGAGCAGTACTTC. Translated, it reads CASSELVTGFGEQYF.